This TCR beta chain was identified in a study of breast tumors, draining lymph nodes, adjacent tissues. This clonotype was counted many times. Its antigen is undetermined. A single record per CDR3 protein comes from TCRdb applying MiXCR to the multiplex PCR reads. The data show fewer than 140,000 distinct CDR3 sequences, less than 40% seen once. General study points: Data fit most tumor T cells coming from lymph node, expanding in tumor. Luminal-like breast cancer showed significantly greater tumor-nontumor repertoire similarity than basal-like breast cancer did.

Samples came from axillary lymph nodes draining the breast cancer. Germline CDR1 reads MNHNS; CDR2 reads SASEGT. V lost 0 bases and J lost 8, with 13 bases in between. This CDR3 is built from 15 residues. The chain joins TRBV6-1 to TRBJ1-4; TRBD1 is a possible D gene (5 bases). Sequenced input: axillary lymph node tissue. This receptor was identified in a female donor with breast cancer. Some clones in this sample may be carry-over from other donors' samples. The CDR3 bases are TGTGCCAGCAGTGAAGCCCCGGATTCAGGGGAAAAACTGTTTTTT. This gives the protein CASSEAPDSGEKLFF.